Listed below are T cell receptor beta chains from one sample, sequenced in a study of beta chain features in type 1 diabetes. Some clones are missing from TCRdb's copy, which holds only in-frame ones; the method was immunoSEQ multiplex PCR. Among about 150,000 clones listed, around 10% were seen once. Material: central memory CD4+ T cells from blood. The receptors were sampled from a young man in good health. The CDR3 runs from the conserved cysteine through the conserved F or W. A D gene is named only where the DNA matches it firmly. Not every row has a clone size; where given, it reads once, few, many or a size class.

d_gene: -
v_gene: TRBV7-2
j_gene: TRBJ1-2
abundance: many
CDR3nt: TGTGCCAGCAGCTTAAGTGCAGGCTATGGCTACACCTTC
CDR3aa: CASSLSAGYGYTF

d_gene: TRBD2
v_gene: TRBV14
j_gene: TRBJ2-1
abundance: few
CDR3nt: TGTGCCAGCAGCCGGGAGGGCTGGGAAACTCAGTTCTTC
CDR3aa: CASSREGWETQFF

d_gene: TRBD1
v_gene: TRBV7-2
j_gene: TRBJ2-5
abundance: -
CDR3nt: TGTGCCAGCAGCTTAAGGGTTTCAGGGGGCGCGGGGACCCAGTACTTC
CDR3aa: CASSLRVSGGAGTQYF

d_gene: TRBD2
v_gene: TRBV9
j_gene: TRBJ2-1
abundance: few
CDR3nt: TGTGCCAGCAGCTCCACCGGGACTAGGAGTCGCGATGAGCAGTTCTTC
CDR3aa: CASSSTGTRSRDEQFF

d_gene: TRBD1
v_gene: TRBV4-2
j_gene: TRBJ2-5
abundance: -
CDR3nt: TGTGCCAGCAGCCAAGAGGGCAGGGGGCTCCAAGAGACCCAGTACTTC
CDR3aa: CASSQEGRGLQETQYF

d_gene: -
v_gene: TRBV14
j_gene: TRBJ2-5
abundance: few
CDR3nt: TGTGCCAGCAGCCAAGTGGGGGGCCGTGTCCAAGAGACCCAGTACTTC
CDR3aa: CASSQVGGRVQETQYF

d_gene: -
v_gene: TRBV5-1
j_gene: TRBJ1-1
abundance: -
CDR3nt: TGCGCCAGCAGCTACAGGGACATGAACACTGAAGCTTTCTTT
CDR3aa: CASSYRDMNTEAFF

d_gene: -
v_gene: TRBV6-5
j_gene: TRBJ2-3
abundance: -
CDR3nt: TGTGCCAGCAGTCTACAGGTCCCGAGGGCAGATACGCAGTATTTT
CDR3aa: CASSLQVPRADTQYF

d_gene: -
v_gene: TRBV7-9
j_gene: TRBJ2-1
abundance: -
CDR3nt: TGTGCCAGCACCCTAGGGGGGGGAAGGGATGAGCAGTTCTTC
CDR3aa: CASTLGGGRDEQFF

d_gene: -
v_gene: TRBV7-9
j_gene: TRBJ1-3
abundance: few
CDR3nt: TGTGCCAGCAGCCCGAGGACACGGAACTACATAAACACCATATATTTT
CDR3aa: CASSPRTRNYINTIYF

d_gene: -
v_gene: TRBV7-2
j_gene: TRBJ1-5
abundance: few
CDR3nt: TGTGCCAGCAGCTTAGCGGCGGGGTCCCATCAGCCCCAGCATTTT
CDR3aa: CASSLAAGSHQPQHF

d_gene: TRBD1
v_gene: TRBV7-2
j_gene: TRBJ1-4
abundance: few
CDR3nt: TGTGCCAGCAGCCCCCGGACAGGGAATGAAAAACTGTTTTTT
CDR3aa: CASSPRTGNEKLFF

d_gene: -
v_gene: TRBV29-1
j_gene: TRBJ1-5
abundance: few
CDR3nt: TGCAGCGTCCCTACAGTGGTCAGCAATCAGCCCCAGCATTTT
CDR3aa: CSVPTVVSNQPQHF

d_gene: -
v_gene: TRBV20-1
j_gene: TRBJ2-7
abundance: -
CDR3nt: TGCAGTGCTTTGGACGCCGAGCAGTACTTC
CDR3aa: CSALDAEQYF

d_gene: TRBD2
v_gene: TRBV4-1
j_gene: TRBJ2-7
abundance: -
CDR3nt: TGCGCCAGCAGCCAAGGGCTAGCGGGGAGAGGGGGGAACGAGCAGTACTTC
CDR3aa: CASSQGLAGRGGNEQYF

d_gene: -
v_gene: TRBV30
j_gene: TRBJ1-1
abundance: few
CDR3nt: TGTGCCTGGAGTGTATGGAACACTGAAGCTTTCTTT
CDR3aa: CAWSVWNTEAFF

d_gene: -
v_gene: TRBV29-1
j_gene: TRBJ1-1
abundance: few
CDR3nt: TGCAGCGTTAAAGAGGGGAACATGAACACTGAAGCTTTCTTT
CDR3aa: CSVKEGNMNTEAFF

d_gene: -
v_gene: TRBV10-2
j_gene: TRBJ1-6
abundance: few
CDR3nt: TGCGCCAGCAGTGACAGGATCGGATATAATTCACCCCTCCACTTT
CDR3aa: CASSDRIGYNSPLHF

d_gene: -
v_gene: TRBV7-9
j_gene: TRBJ2-3
abundance: few
CDR3nt: TGTGCCAGCAGCGTTGTTAGGACAGATACGCAGTATTTT
CDR3aa: CASSVVRTDTQYF

d_gene: -
v_gene: TRBV25-1
j_gene: TRBJ2-7
abundance: -
CDR3nt: TGTGCCAGCAGTGGGGTCTACGAGCAGTACTTC
CDR3aa: CASSGVYEQYF

d_gene: TRBD2
v_gene: TRBV18
j_gene: TRBJ2-5
abundance: -
CDR3nt: TGTGCCAGCTCACCTCAGGGAGGGAGACAAGAGACCCAGTACTTC
CDR3aa: CASSPQGGRQETQYF

d_gene: TRBD1
v_gene: TRBV6-5
j_gene: TRBJ2-7
abundance: few
CDR3nt: TGTGCCAGCAGTTCCCCCAGGGGGATCTCCTACGAGCAGTACTTC
CDR3aa: CASSSPRGISYEQYF

d_gene: -
v_gene: TRBV20-1
j_gene: TRBJ1-1
abundance: -
CDR3nt: TGCAGTGCTATCCCGGGCGGGAAAGCTTTCTTT
CDR3aa: CSAIPGGKAFF

d_gene: -
v_gene: TRBV2
j_gene: TRBJ2-1
abundance: few
CDR3nt: TGTGCCAGCAGGCCGGGGGAGGTCCATGAGCAGTTCTTC
CDR3aa: CASRPGEVHEQFF

d_gene: TRBD2
v_gene: TRBV7-2
j_gene: TRBJ2-1
abundance: -
CDR3nt: TGTGCCAGCAGACCTAACGAGGCTAGCGGTAATGAGCAGTTCTTC
CDR3aa: CASRPNEASGNEQFF

d_gene: TRBD1
v_gene: TRBV7-9
j_gene: TRBJ2-1
abundance: -
CDR3nt: TGTGCCAGCAGCCCAAGACAGGGAAGGATTCAAGAAGCGTACAATGAGCAGTTCTTC
CDR3aa: CASSPRQGRIQEAYNEQFF

d_gene: -
v_gene: TRBV6-5
j_gene: TRBJ1-5
abundance: many
CDR3nt: TGTGCCAGCAGGGGGGGCGTCGGTCAGCCCCAGCATTTT
CDR3aa: CASRGGVGQPQHF

d_gene: TRBD2
v_gene: TRBV7-9
j_gene: TRBJ2-1
abundance: -
CDR3nt: TGTGCCAGCAGCTGGGCGGGAGCATACAATGAGCAGTTCTTC
CDR3aa: CASSWAGAYNEQFF

d_gene: -
v_gene: TRBV28
j_gene: TRBJ2-4
abundance: many
CDR3nt: TGTGCCAGCAGTCTATCAGGGGCCAAAAACATTCAGTACTTC
CDR3aa: CASSLSGAKNIQYF

d_gene: TRBD1
v_gene: TRBV7-2
j_gene: TRBJ2-5
abundance: -
CDR3nt: TGTGCCAGCAGCCTCGAAACCGGGACAGGGCGAGCCGTAGAGACCCAGTACTTC
CDR3aa: CASSLETGTGRAVETQYF

d_gene: -
v_gene: TRBV5-4
j_gene: TRBJ2-7
abundance: many
CDR3nt: TGTGCCAGCAGCCTTGGGGGGACCAGGAGGGAGCAGTACTTC
CDR3aa: CASSLGGTRREQYF

d_gene: -
v_gene: TRBV23-1
j_gene: TRBJ2-7
abundance: -
CDR3nt: TGCGCCAGCACCTCCAGGGATACCTACGAGCAGTACTTC
CDR3aa: CASTSRDTYEQYF

d_gene: TRBD2
v_gene: TRBV14
j_gene: TRBJ2-3
abundance: -
CDR3nt: TGTGCCAGCAGCCCGACTAGCGGTCGTCTCACAGATACGCAGTATTTT
CDR3aa: CASSPTSGRLTDTQYF

d_gene: -
v_gene: TRBV7-6
j_gene: TRBJ2-3
abundance: few
CDR3nt: TGTGCCAGAGGGTTGGCGGGTCCTAGGGCAGATACGCAGTATTTT
CDR3aa: CARGLAGPRADTQYF

d_gene: TRBD2
v_gene: TRBV11-3
j_gene: TRBJ2-1
abundance: few
CDR3nt: TGTGCCAGCAGCTTTAGCGGGAGGAGATCAAATGAGCAGTTCTTC
CDR3aa: CASSFSGRRSNEQFF

d_gene: -
v_gene: TRBV19
j_gene: TRBJ2-1
abundance: few
CDR3nt: TGTGCCAGTAGGCCACAGGGAGTCGATGAGCAGTTCTTC
CDR3aa: CASRPQGVDEQFF

d_gene: -
v_gene: TRBV28
j_gene: TRBJ1-1
abundance: -
CDR3nt: TGTGCCAGCAGTTTAGGGGGGCAGATGAACACTGAAGCTTTCTTT
CDR3aa: CASSLGGQMNTEAFF

d_gene: TRBD1
v_gene: TRBV29-1
j_gene: TRBJ2-5
abundance: -
CDR3nt: TGCAGCGGAAGACAGGGGGCGCGGGAGACCCAGTACTTC
CDR3aa: CSGRQGARETQYF

d_gene: -
v_gene: TRBV7-7
j_gene: TRBJ2-5
abundance: few
CDR3nt: TGTGCTAGCAGCCCCCTGGCGCTGGAAGGGACCCAGTACTTC
CDR3aa: CASSPLALEGTQYF

d_gene: TRBD1
v_gene: TRBV30
j_gene: TRBJ1-2
abundance: few
CDR3nt: TGTGCCTGGAGTCTCGGGACAGGGGTTCCCTATGGCTACACCTTC
CDR3aa: CAWSLGTGVPYGYTF

d_gene: -
v_gene: TRBV4-3
j_gene: TRBJ1-1
abundance: -
CDR3nt: TGCGCCAGCAGCTTGGGACAACACACTGAAGCTTTCTTT
CDR3aa: CASSLGQHTEAFF

d_gene: TRBD2
v_gene: TRBV4-1
j_gene: TRBJ2-4
abundance: few
CDR3nt: TGCGCCAGCAGCCTGGAGGGAGGGCGAGCCAAAAACATTCAGTACTTC
CDR3aa: CASSLEGGRAKNIQYF

d_gene: -
v_gene: TRBV5-1
j_gene: TRBJ2-1
abundance: many
CDR3nt: TGCGCCAGCAGCTTGGCCGTCGTGGCTGAGCAGTTCTTC
CDR3aa: CASSLAVVAEQFF

d_gene: -
v_gene: TRBV9
j_gene: TRBJ1-2
abundance: many
CDR3nt: TGTGCCAGCAGCAGGGGTACGCCGTCTAGGAGCTACACCTTC
CDR3aa: CASSRGTPSRSYTF

d_gene: TRBD1
v_gene: TRBV4-3
j_gene: TRBJ2-1
abundance: -
CDR3nt: TGCGCCAGCAGCCAAGAGGCCAGGGGGCGGAATGAGCAGTTCTTC
CDR3aa: CASSQEARGRNEQFF

d_gene: TRBD1
v_gene: TRBV7-2
j_gene: TRBJ2-5
abundance: -
CDR3nt: TGTGCCAGCAGCCTTTTGGGGACAGGGGGAGAGACCCAGTACTTC
CDR3aa: CASSLLGTGGETQYF

d_gene: TRBD1
v_gene: TRBV7-3
j_gene: TRBJ2-7
abundance: -
CDR3nt: TGTGCCAGCAGCTACACCGGGACAGAGTCCTACGAGCAGTACTTC
CDR3aa: CASSYTGTESYEQYF

d_gene: -
v_gene: TRBV28
j_gene: TRBJ2-3
abundance: -
CDR3nt: TGTGCCATCCTAAAGTCGGGCACAGATACGCAGTATTTT
CDR3aa: CAILKSGTDTQYF

d_gene: TRBD2
v_gene: TRBV5-4
j_gene: TRBJ2-1
abundance: few
CDR3nt: TGTGCCAGCAGCTCCAAGACTAGCGGAAACTACAATGAGCAGTTCTTC
CDR3aa: CASSSKTSGNYNEQFF

d_gene: -
v_gene: TRBV7-9
j_gene: TRBJ2-7
abundance: few
CDR3nt: TGTGCCAGCAGCCGCCGGCAGGGTGAGCAGTACTTC
CDR3aa: CASSRRQGEQYF

d_gene: TRBD2
v_gene: TRBV9
j_gene: TRBJ2-3
abundance: few
CDR3nt: TGTGCCAGCAGCGTAGGACTAGCGGGAGGCACAGATACGCAGTATTTT
CDR3aa: CASSVGLAGGTDTQYF

d_gene: -
v_gene: TRBV7-2
j_gene: TRBJ2-5
abundance: -
CDR3nt: TGTGCCAGCAGCTTAGCCAGGGAGGAGACCCAGTACTTC
CDR3aa: CASSLAREETQYF

d_gene: TRBD2
v_gene: TRBV4-3
j_gene: TRBJ2-7
abundance: -
CDR3nt: TGCGCCAGCAGCCAAGAACGCCTAGCGGTCTCCTACGAGCAGTACTTC
CDR3aa: CASSQERLAVSYEQYF

d_gene: TRBD2
v_gene: TRBV29-1
j_gene: TRBJ2-3
abundance: -
CDR3nt: TGCAGCGTTGGTGGCGGGGGGGCCGCAGATACGCAGTATTTT
CDR3aa: CSVGGGGAADTQYF

d_gene: -
v_gene: TRBV14
j_gene: TRBJ2-1
abundance: -
CDR3nt: TGTGCCAGCAGCCAAGAAACTTGGGCGTTCGAGGGGCGCAAGGATGAGCAGTTCTTC
CDR3aa: CASSQETWAFEGRKDEQFF

d_gene: -
v_gene: TRBV4-3
j_gene: TRBJ2-6
abundance: -
CDR3nt: TGCGCCAGCAGCCAAGAATTACGAGGGTTACGCGTCCTGACTTTC
CDR3aa: CASSQELRGLRVLTF

d_gene: -
v_gene: TRBV18
j_gene: TRBJ2-3
abundance: few
CDR3nt: TGTGCCAGCTCGCGAACTGCCGGGAGCACAGATACGCAGTATTTT
CDR3aa: CASSRTAGSTDTQYF

d_gene: -
v_gene: TRBV6-1
j_gene: TRBJ2-7
abundance: -
CDR3nt: TGTGCCAGCAGTGAACCGGGACGCTCCTACGAGCAGTACTTC
CDR3aa: CASSEPGRSYEQYF

d_gene: TRBD1
v_gene: TRBV4-1
j_gene: TRBJ2-1
abundance: few
CDR3nt: TGCGCCAGCAGGCTGCAAGGACAGGGGTGGAATGAGCAGTTCTTC
CDR3aa: CASRLQGQGWNEQFF